Listed below are T cell receptor beta chains from one sample, sequenced in a study of blood T cell repertoires in COVID-19. Clones were read by immunoSEQ multiplex PCR, and TCRdb kept only the in-frame ones, dropping some. The sample holds around 130,000 clones, around 77% seen once. Sequenced sample: peripheral blood. The receptors originated from a human donor in a cohort sampled during active COVID-19. The conserved cysteine and the conserved F or W are not part of the CDR3 here. The order of the fields is J gene, V gene, clone size, CDR3 protein. Where a row states a size, it is once, few, many or the class of an expanded clone; other rows omit it.

>TRBJ1-6|TRBV6-6|-
ASRGQESSYNSPLH
>TRBJ2-7|TRBV10-1|few
ASSDDSAYEQY
>TRBJ1-1|TRBV19|-
ASSPLINTEAF
>TRBJ2-1|TRBV4-2|-
ASSPGTSVYNEQF
>TRBJ1-5|TRBV7-2|-
ASSLPGGNQPQH
>TRBJ1-1|TRBV7-6|-
ASSLDGREAF
>TRBJ2-7|TRBV5-8|-
ASSSWTSGAYEQY
>TRBJ2-2|TRBV19|-
ASSIRGSTGELF
>TRBJ1-2|TRBV4-1|-
ASSARQVPYGYT
>TRBJ2-3|TRBV7-8|-
ASSPTSGGRFYTQY
>TRBJ2-2|TRBV5-1|once
ASSLDSVELF
>TRBJ2-7|TRBV2|-
ASSEARVPYEQY
>TRBJ2-3|TRBV19|-
ASSNRKSTDTQY
>TRBJ1-1|TRBV7-3|-
ASSLQTGNTEAF
>TRBJ1-2|TRBV9|-
ASSPLIGGYT
>TRBJ2-4|TRBV5-1|-
ASSPGENIQY
>TRBJ1-6|TRBV9|-
ASSAGQGAGSPLH
>TRBJ1-2|TRBV27|-
ASSSLGGLGANYGYT
>TRBJ2-5|TRBV5-3|-
ARSLSRFEETQY
>TRBJ2-6|TRBV20-1|-
SASFTGQGLPHGANVLT
>TRBJ1-2|TRBV27|-
ASSLSMGEGGYT
>TRBJ1-3|TRBV7-6|-
ASRDPRRDGNTIY
>TRBJ2-7|TRBV7-9|-
ASSEGQGVYEQY
>TRBJ1-4|TRBV6-5|-
ASSRRTGTNEKLF
>TRBJ1-1|TRBV11-2|-
ASSLGRDRGAF
>TRBJ1-5|TRBV7-9|-
ASSTPGQDNQPQH
>TRBJ2-7|TRBV9|-
ASSVSGGPYEQY
>TRBJ2-3|TRBV9|-
ASSPRRDTQY
>TRBJ1-1|TRBV5-5|-
ASSFFVQTTEAF
>TRBJ1-1|TRBV6-4|-
ASSPSGQPGVNTEAF
>TRBJ2-5|TRBV5-4|-
ASSSNRDIQETQY
>TRBJ2-5|TRBV9|-
ASSPGIEETQY
>TRBJ1-1|TRBV19|-
ASSIGLGATEAF
>TRBJ1-3|TRBV5-4|once
ASRAGLSGNTIY
>TRBJ1-1|TRBV19|-
ASSIGIDRPNTEAF
>TRBJ2-5|TRBV5-1|-
ASSPGHVQETQY
>TRBJ2-7|TRBV10-1|-
ASSGGTGIEQY
>TRBJ1-3|TRBV11-2|-
ASSLSGTGNTIY
>TRBJ2-1|TRBV7-9|-
ASSLSGQSNEQF
>TRBJ1-1|TRBV3-1/TRBV3-2|-
ASSRGPMNTEAF
>TRBJ2-3|TRBV3-1/TRBV3-2|-
ASSRRTSGGPDTQY